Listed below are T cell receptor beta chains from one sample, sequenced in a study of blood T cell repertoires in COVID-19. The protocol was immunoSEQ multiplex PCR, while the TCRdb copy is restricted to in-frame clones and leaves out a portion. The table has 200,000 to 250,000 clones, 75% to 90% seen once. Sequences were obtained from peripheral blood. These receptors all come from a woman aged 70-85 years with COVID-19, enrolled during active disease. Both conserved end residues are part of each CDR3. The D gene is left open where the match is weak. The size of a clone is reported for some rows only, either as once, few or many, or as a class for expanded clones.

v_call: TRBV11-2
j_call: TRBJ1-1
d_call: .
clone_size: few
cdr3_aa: CASSLERGTEAFF
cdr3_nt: TGTGCCAGCAGCTTAGAGCGAGGCACTGAAGCTTTCTTT

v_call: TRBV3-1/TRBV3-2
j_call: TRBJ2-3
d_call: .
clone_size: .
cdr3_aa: CASSQAGMHTDTQYF
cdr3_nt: TGTGCCAGCAGCCAAGCAGGGATGCACACAGATACGCAGTATTTT

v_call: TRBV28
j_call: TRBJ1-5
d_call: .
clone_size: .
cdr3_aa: CASTPARGTVSNQPQHF
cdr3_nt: TGTGCCAGCACCCCCGCACGGGGGACGGTTAGCAATCAGCCCCAGCATTTT

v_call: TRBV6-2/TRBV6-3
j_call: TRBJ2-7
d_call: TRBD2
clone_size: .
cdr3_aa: CASSYSASTSGVLYEQYF
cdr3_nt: TGTGCCAGCAGTTACTCGGCTTCGACTAGCGGAGTTCTCTACGAGCAGTACTTC

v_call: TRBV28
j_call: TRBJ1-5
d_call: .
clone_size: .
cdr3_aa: CASGTGSQPQHF
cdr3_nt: TGTGCCAGCGGTACGGGGTCTCAGCCCCAGCATTTT

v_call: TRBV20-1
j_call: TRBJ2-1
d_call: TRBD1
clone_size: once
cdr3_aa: CSAFTGGLEFF
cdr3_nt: TGCAGTGCTTTTACAGGGGGCTTAGAGTTCTTC

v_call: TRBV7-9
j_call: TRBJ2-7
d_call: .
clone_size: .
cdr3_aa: CASSLRSGEQYF
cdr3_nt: TGTGCCAGCAGCTTAAGGTCGGGCGAGCAGTACTTC

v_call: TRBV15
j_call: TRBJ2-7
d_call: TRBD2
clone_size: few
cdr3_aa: CATSRAQGGHKQYEQYF
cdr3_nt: TGTGCCACCAGCAGAGCTCAGGGAGGGCACAAGCAATACGAGCAGTACTTC

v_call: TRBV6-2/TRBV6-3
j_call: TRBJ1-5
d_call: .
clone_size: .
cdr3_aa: CASSNPGLRAQHF
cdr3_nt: TGTGCCAGCAGTAATCCGGGTCTCAGGGCCCAGCATTTT

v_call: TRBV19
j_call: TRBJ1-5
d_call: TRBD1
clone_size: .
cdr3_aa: CASSIQGARSNQPQHF
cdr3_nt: TGTGCCAGTAGTATACAGGGGGCTCGTAGCAATCAGCCCCAGCATTTT

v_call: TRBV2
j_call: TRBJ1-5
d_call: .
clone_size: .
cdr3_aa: CASRTYRGNQPQHF
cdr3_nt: TGTGCCAGCAGGACCTACAGGGGCAATCAGCCCCAGCATTTT

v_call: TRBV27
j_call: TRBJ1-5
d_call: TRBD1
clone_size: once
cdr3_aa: CASSYNRWGQGFDQPQHF
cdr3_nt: TGTGCCAGCAGCTATAACCGATGGGGACAGGGGTTTGATCAGCCCCAGCATTTT

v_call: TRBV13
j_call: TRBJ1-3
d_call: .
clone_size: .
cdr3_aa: CASSFGSTLDTIYF
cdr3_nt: TGTGCCAGCAGTTTCGGTTCCACTCTAGACACCATATATTTT

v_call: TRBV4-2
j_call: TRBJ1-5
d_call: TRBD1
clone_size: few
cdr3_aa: CASSQLTGGVMQPQHF
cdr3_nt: TGTGCCAGCAGCCAGCTCACAGGGGGGGTTATGCAGCCCCAGCATTTT

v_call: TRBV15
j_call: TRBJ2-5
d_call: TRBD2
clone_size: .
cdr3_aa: CATSSGGVQETQYF
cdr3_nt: TGTGCCACCAGCTCGGGGGGGGTCCAAGAGACCCAGTACTTC